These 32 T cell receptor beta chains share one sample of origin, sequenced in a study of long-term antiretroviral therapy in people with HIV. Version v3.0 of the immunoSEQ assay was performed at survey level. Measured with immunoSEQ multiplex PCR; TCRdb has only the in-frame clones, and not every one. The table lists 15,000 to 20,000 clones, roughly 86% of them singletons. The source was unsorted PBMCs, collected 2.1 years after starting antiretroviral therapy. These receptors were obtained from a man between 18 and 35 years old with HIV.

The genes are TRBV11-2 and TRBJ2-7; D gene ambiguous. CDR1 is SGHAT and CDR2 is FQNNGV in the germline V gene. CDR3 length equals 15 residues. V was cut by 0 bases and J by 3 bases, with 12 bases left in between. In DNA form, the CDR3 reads TGTGCCAGCAGCTTAGAATCAGGATTAAACTACGAGCAGTACTTC. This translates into CASSLESGLNYEQYF. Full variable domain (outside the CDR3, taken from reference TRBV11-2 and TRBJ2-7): EAGVAQSPRYKIIEKRQSVAFWCNPISGHATLYWYQQILGQGPKLLIQFQNNGVVDDSQLPKDRFSAERLKGVDSTLKIQPAKLEDSAVYLCASSLESGLNYEQYFGPGTRLTVT.

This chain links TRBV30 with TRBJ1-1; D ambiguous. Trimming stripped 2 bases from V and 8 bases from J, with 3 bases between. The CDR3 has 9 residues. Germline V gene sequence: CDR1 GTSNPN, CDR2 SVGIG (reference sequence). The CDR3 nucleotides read TGTGCCTGGAGTCAGGAAGCTTTCTTT. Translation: CAWSQEAFF. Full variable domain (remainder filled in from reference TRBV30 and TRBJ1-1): SQTIHQWPATLVQPVGSPLSLECTVEGTSNPNLYWYRQAAGRGLQLLFYSVGIGQISSEVPQNLSASRPQDRQFILSSKKLLLSDSGFYLCAWSQEAFFGQGTRLTVV.

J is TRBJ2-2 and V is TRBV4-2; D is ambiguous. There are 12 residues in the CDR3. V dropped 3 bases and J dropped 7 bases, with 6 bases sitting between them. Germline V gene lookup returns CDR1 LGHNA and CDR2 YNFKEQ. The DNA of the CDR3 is TGTGCCAGCAGCCAGCTAGGCGGGGAGCTGTTTTTT. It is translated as CASSQLGGELFF.

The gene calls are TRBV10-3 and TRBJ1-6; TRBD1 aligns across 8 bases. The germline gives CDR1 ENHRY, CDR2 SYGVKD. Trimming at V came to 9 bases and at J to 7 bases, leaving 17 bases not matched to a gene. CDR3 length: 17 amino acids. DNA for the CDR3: TGTGCCATTTCTTCAGGGGGCGTACGTAGCTACAATTCACCCCTCCACTTT. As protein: CAISSGGVRSYNSPLHF.

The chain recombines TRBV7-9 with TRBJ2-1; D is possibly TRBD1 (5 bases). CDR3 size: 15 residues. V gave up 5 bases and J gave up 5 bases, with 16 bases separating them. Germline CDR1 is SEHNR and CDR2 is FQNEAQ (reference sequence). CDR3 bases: TGTGCCAGCAGCGCAGGCCAGGGTAACCACAATGAGCAGTTCTTC. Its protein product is CASSAGQGNHNEQFF.

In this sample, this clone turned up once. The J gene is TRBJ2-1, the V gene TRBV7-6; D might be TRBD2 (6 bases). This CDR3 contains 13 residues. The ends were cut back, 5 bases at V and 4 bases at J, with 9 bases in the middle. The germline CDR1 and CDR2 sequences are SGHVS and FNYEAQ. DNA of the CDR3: TGTGCCAGCAGCCCGCGGGGTTACAATGAGCAGTTCTTC. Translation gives CASSPRGYNEQFF.

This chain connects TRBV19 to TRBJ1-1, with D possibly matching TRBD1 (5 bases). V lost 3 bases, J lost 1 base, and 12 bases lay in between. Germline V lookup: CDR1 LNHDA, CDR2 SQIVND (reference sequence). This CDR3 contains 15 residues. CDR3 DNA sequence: TGTGCCAGTAGTATCTCCCAGACAGCGAACACTGAAGCTTTCTTT. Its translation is CASSISQTANTEAFF.

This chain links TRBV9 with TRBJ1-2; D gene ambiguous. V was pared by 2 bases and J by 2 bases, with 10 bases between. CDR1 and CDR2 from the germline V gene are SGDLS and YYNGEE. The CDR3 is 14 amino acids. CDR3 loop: CASSVGESNYGYTF. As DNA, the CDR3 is TGTGCCAGCAGCGTCGGGGAGAGCAACTATGGCTACACCTTC. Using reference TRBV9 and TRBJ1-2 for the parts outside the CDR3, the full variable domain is DSGVTQTPKHLITATGQRVTLRCSPRSGDLSVYWYQQSLDQGLQFLIQYYNGEERAKGNILERFSAQQFPDLHSELNLSSLELGDSALYFCASSVGESNYGYTFGSGTRLTVV.

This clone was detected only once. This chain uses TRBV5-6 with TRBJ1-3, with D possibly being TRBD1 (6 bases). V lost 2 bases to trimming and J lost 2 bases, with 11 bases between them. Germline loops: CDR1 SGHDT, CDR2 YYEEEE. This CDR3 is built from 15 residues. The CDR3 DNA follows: TGTGCCAGCAGCTTCTGGGGGGCGACTGGAAACACCATATATTTT. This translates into CASSFWGATGNTIYF.

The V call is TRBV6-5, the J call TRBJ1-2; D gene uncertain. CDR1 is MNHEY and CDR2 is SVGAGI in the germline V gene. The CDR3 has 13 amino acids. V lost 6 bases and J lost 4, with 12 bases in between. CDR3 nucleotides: TGTGCCAGCAGGGTTCAGGAAGGCTATGGCTACACCTTC. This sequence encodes CASRVQEGYGYTF.

The CDR3 loop is CSVWGDTNKNIQYF. The CDR3 nucleotides are TGCAGCGTTTGGGGGGACACTAACAAAAACATTCAGTACTTC. The chain links TRBV29-1 to TRBJ2-4, with D possibly being TRBD1 or TRBD2 (6 bases each). The V and J ends lost 5 bases and 3 bases respectively, with 14 bases between them. This CDR3 is 14 amino acids long. Germline CDR1 SQVTM, CDR2 ANQGSEA.

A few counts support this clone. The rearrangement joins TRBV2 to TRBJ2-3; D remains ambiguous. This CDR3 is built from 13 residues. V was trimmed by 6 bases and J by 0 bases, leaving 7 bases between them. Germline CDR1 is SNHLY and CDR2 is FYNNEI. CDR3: CASRPPSTDTQYF. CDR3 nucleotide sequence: TGTGCCAGCAGACCCCCTAGCACAGATACGCAGTATTTT.

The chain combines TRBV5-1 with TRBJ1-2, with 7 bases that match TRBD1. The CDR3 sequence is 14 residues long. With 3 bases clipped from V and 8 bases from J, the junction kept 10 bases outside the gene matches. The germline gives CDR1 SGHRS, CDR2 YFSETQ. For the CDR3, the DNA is TGCGCCAGCAGCTCTGGGCAGGGGGAACAAGGCTACACCTTC. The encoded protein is CASSSGQGEQGYTF.

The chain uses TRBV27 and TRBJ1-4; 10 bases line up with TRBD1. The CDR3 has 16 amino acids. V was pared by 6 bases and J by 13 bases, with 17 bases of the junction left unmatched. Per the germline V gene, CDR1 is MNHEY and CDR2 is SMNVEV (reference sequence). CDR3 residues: CASSTGAEDRGAGLFF. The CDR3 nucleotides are TGTGCCAGCAGCACCGGTGCCGAGGACAGGGGGGCCGGACTGTTTTTT. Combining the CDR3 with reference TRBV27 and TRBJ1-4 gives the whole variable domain EAQVTQNPRYLITVTGKKLTVTCSQNMNHEYMSWYRQDPGLGLRQIYYSMNVEVTDKGDVPEGYKVSRKEKRNFPLILESPSPNQTSLYFCASSTGAEDRGAGLFFGSGTQLSVL.

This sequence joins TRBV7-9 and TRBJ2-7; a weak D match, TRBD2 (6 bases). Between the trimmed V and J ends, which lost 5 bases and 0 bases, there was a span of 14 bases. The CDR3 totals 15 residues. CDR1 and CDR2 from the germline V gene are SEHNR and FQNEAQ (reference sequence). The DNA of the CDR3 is TGTGCCAGCAGCGACGTCGGCGGGATCTCCTACGAGCAGTACTTC. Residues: CASSDVGGISYEQYF.

CDR3 DNA sequence: TGTGCCAGCAGTGGACAGGGTCGAACCGGGGAGCTGTTTTTT. Its translation is CASSGQGRTGELFF. J is TRBJ2-2 and V is TRBV6-5, with 8 bases matching TRBD1. The CDR3 is 14 amino acids. CDR1 and CDR2 from the germline V gene are MNHEY and SVGAGI. With 5 bases clipped from V and 5 bases from J, the junction kept 4 bases outside the gene matches.

The CDR3 nucleotides read TGCGCCAGCAGCCACGCTTCTAGCGGGAATTCCCGGGAGCTGTTTTTT. This encodes CASSHASSGNSRELFF. The chain couples TRBV4-1 to TRBJ2-2; 9 bases agree with TRBD2. V was pared by 3 bases and J by 9 bases, with 11 bases of the junction left unmatched. Germline CDR1 is MGHRA and CDR2 is YSYEKL. This CDR3 spans 16 amino acids.

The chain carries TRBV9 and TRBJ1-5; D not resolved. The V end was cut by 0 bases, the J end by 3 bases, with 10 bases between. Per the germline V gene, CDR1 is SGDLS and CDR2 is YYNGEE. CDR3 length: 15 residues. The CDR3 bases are TGTGCCAGCAGCGTAGCGGGGTCCCCCAATCAGCCCCAGCATTTT. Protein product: CASSVAGSPNQPQHF.

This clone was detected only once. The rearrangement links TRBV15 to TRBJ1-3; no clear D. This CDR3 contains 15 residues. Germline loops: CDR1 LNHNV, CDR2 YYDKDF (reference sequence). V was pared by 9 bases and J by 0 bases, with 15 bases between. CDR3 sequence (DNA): TGTGCCACGGGAGGATGGGCCAACTCTGGAAACACCATATATTTT. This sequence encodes CATGGWANSGNTIYF.

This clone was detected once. In nucleotides, the CDR3 is TGTGCCAGCAGCTTAGCTAGTGGAACTGAAGCTTTCTTT. Protein sequence: CASSLASGTEAFF. The rearrangement joins TRBV7-6 to TRBJ1-1; D uncertain. V was shortened by 0 bases and J by 5 bases, with 7 bases between the two germline ends. Germline V gives CDR1 SGHVS, CDR2 FNYEAQ. The CDR3 covers 13 residues.

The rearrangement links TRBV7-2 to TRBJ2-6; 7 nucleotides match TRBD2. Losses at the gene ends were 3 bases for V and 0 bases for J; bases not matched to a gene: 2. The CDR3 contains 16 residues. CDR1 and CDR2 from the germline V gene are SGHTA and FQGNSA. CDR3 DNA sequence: TGTGCCAGCAGCTTGAGGACTAGCTCTGGGGCCAACGTCCTGACTTTC. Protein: CASSLRTSSGANVLTF.

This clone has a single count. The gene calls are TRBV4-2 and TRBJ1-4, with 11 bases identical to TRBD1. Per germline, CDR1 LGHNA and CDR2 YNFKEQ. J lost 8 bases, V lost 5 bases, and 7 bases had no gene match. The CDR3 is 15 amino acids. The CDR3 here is CASSDSGTGGEKLFF. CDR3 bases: TGTGCCAGCAGCGACTCCGGGACAGGGGGGGAAAAACTGTTTTTT.

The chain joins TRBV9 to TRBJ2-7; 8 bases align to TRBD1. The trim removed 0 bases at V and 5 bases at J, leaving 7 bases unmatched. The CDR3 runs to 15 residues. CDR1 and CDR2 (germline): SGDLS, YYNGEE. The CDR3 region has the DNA TGTGCCAGCAGCGTAGGACAGGGGACGAGAAACGAGCAGTACTTC. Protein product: CASSVGQGTRNEQYF.

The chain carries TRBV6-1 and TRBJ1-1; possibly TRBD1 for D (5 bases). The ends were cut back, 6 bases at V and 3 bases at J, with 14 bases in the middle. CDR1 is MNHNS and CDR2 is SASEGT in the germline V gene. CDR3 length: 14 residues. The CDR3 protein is CASSDRGGDTEAFF. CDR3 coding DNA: TGTGCCAGCAGCGATCGGGGAGGGGACACTGAAGCTTTCTTT.

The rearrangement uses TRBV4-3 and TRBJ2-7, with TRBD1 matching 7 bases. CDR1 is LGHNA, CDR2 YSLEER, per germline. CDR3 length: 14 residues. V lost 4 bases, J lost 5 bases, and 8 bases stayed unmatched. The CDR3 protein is CASSPYRGGNEQYF. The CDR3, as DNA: TGCGCCAGCAGCCCCTACAGGGGTGGGAACGAGCAGTACTTC.

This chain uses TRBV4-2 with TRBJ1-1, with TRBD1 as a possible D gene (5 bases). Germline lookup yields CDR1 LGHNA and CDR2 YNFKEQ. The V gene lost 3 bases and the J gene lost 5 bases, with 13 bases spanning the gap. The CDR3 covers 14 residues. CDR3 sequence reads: CASSQGGSGTEAFF. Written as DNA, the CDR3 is TGTGCCAGCAGCCAGGGGGGGTCTGGGACTGAAGCTTTCTTT.

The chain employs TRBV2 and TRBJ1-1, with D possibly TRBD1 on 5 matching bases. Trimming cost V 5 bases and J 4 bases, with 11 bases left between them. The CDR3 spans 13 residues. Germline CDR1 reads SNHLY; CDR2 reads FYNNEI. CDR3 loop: CASSTQGSTEAFF. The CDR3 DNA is TGTGCCAGCAGTACCCAGGGTTCCACTGAAGCTTTCTTT.

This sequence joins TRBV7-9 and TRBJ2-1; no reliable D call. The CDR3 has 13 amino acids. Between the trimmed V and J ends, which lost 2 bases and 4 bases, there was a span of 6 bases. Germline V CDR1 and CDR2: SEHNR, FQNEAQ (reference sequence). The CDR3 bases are TGTGCCAGCAGCTTAAGTGAATACAATGAGCAGTTCTTC. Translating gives CASSLSEYNEQFF.

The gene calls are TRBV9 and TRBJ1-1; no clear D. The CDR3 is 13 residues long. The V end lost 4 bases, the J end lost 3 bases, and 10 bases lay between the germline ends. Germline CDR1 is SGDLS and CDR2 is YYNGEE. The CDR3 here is CASSWEFDTEAFF. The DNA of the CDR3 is TGTGCCAGCAGCTGGGAGTTCGACACTGAAGCTTTCTTT.

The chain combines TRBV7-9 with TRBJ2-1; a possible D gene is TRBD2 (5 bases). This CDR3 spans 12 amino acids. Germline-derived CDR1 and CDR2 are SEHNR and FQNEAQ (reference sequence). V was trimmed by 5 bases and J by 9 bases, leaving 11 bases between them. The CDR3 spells CASSDEGAEQFF. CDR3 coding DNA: TGTGCCAGCAGCGACGAGGGTGCTGAGCAGTTCTTC.

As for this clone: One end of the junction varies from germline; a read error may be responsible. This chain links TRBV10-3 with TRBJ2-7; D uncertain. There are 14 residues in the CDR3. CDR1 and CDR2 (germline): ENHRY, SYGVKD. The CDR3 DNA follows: TGTGCCAGCAGTTACGATAGGAACAACTACGAGCAGTACTTC. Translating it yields CASSYDRNNYEQYF.

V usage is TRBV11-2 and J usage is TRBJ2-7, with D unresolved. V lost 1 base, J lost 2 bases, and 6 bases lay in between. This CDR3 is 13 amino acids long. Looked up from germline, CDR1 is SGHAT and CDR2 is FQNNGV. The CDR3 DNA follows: TGTGCCAGCAGCTTAGTCAGTCCCTACGAGCAGTACTTC. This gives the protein CASSLVSPYEQYF.